Listed here are 6 T cell receptor beta chains from one sample, sequenced in a study of T cells after yellow fever vaccination. Via MiXCR, TCRdb re-called the 5' RACE reads, giving one row per CDR3 protein. The sample carries around 610,000 distinct CDR3 sequences, roughly 12% recorded once. The starting material was PBMCs, obtained on the day of the yellow fever booster vaccination. The receptors were gathered from a man aged 25 to 45 who received the YFV17D yellow fever vaccine.

This clonotype was found a few times. The V and J genes are TRBV7-2 and TRBJ2-7; TRBD2 aligns across 7 bases. CDR1 and CDR2 from the germline V gene are SGHTA and FQGNSA. With V trimmed by 5 bases and J by 4 bases, 8 bases remained unmatched. CDR3 length: 14 amino acids. CDR3 protein: CASSQSGTRYEQYF. CDR3 sequence (DNA): TGTGCCAGCAGCCAGAGCGGGACCCGTTACGAGCAGTACTTC.

The chain uses TRBV7-6 and TRBJ2-7; D is perhaps TRBD1 (6 bases). The CDR3 totals 16 residues. Trimming took 5 bases from V and 0 from J, leaving 17 bases between them. The germline gives CDR1 SGHVS, CDR2 FNYEAQ. The DNA for the CDR3 is TGTGCCAGCAGCCCTCACTGGGCAGGGGACTCCTACGAGCAGTACTTC. Amino acids: CASSPHWAGDSYEQYF.

The rearrangement uses TRBV24-1 and TRBJ2-1; TRBD2 aligns across 11 bases. There are 18 residues in the CDR3. J lost 4 bases, V lost 7 bases, and 14 bases had no gene match. Germline V lookup: CDR1 KGHDR, CDR2 SFDVKD. The CDR3 is CATSQSLLTSGNYNEQFF. Written as DNA, the CDR3 is TGTGCCACCAGCCAGTCCCTCCTGACTAGCGGGAATTACAATGAGCAGTTCTTC.

V is TRBV9 and J is TRBJ2-7; TRBD2 aligns across 14 bases. The ends lost 4 bases at V and 6 bases at J; junction bases unmatched: 9. The germline V gene encodes CDR1 SGDLS and CDR2 YYNGEE. The CDR3 contains 16 residues. The CDR3 DNA follows: TGTGCCAGCAGCCCCCACGGACTAGCGGGAGGCCCCGAGCAGTACTTC. Translating gives CASSPHGLAGGPEQYF. Combining the CDR3 with reference TRBV9 and TRBJ2-7 gives the whole variable domain DSGVTQTPKHLITATGQRVTLRCSPRSGDLSVYWYQQSLDQGLQFLIQYYNGEERAKGNILERFSAQQFPDLHSELNLSSLELGDSALYFCASSPHGLAGGPEQYFGPGTRLTVT.

The gene calls are TRBV19 and TRBJ2-7; the match to TRBD1 covers 7 bases. After removal of 4 bases from V and 2 bases from J, the junction contained 8 bases not matched to a gene. From germline, CDR1 is LNHDA and CDR2 SQIVND (reference sequence). There are 15 residues in the CDR3. CDR3 in amino acids: CASSKKTGMAYEQYF. The CDR3 DNA reads as TGTGCCAGTAGTAAAAAGACAGGGATGGCCTACGAGCAGTACTTC.

CDR3: CASSHPDRENIGYTF. The CDR3 region has the DNA TGTGCCAGCAGCCACCCGGACAGGGAAAATATTGGCTACACCTTC. The chain recombines TRBV3-1 with TRBJ1-2, with 8 nucleotides matching TRBD1. The CDR3 sequence is 15 residues long. Trimming removed 3 bases from V and 7 bases from J; junction bases left unmatched: 10. CDR1 is LGHDT, CDR2 YNNKEL, per germline (reference sequence).